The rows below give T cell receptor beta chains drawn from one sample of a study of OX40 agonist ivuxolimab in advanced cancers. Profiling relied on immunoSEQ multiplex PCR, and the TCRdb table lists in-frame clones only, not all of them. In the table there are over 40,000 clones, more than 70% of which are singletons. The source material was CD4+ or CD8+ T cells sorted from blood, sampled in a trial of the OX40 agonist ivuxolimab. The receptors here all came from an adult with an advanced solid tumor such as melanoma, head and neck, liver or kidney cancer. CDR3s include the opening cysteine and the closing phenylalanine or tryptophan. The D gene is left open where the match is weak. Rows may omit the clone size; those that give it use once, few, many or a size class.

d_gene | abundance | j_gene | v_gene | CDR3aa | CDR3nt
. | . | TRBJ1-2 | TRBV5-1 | CASSLALGNYGYTF | TGCGCCAGCAGCTTGGCGTTGGGTAACTATGGCTACACCTTC
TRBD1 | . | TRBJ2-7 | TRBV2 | CASSQQGGAYEQYF | TGTGCCAGCAGTCAACAGGGGGGTGCCTACGAGCAGTACTTC
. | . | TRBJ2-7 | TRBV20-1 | CSAQAIYEQYF | TGCAGTGCTCAAGCCATCTACGAGCAGTACTTC
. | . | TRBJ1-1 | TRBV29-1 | CSVESGQLGTEAFF | TGCAGCGTTGAATCAGGACAGCTGGGGACTGAAGCTTTCTTT
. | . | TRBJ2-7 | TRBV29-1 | CSVEVETGPEQYF | TGCAGCGTTGAAGTAGAGACAGGCCCCGAGCAGTACTTC
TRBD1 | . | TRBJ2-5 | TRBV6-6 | CASSYTTHRGEETQYF | TGTGCCAGCAGTTACACGACTCACAGGGGGGAAGAGACCCAGTACTTC
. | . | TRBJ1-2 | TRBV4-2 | CASSQETDYGYTF | TGTGCCAGCAGCCAAGAAACGGACTATGGCTACACCTTC
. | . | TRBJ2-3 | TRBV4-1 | CASSQEYQAGTQYF | TGCGCCAGCAGCCAAGAATACCAAGCAGGTACGCAGTATTTT
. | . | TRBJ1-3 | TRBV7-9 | CASSLEANTIYF | TGTGCCAGCAGCTTAGAGGCGAACACCATATATTTT
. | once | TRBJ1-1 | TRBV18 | CASSPDRIAEAFF | TGTGCCAGCTCACCAGACAGGATAGCTGAAGCTTTCTTT
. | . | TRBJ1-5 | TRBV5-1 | CASSLGGGSNQPQHF | TGCGCCAGCAGCTTGGGTGGGGGCAGCAATCAGCCCCAGCATTTT
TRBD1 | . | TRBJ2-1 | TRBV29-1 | CSADRASYNEQFF | TGCAGCGCGGACAGGGCCTCCTACAATGAGCAGTTCTTC
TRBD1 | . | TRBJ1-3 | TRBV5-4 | CASSSDRGLSGNTIYF | TGTGCCAGCAGCTCGGACAGGGGCCTCTCTGGAAACACCATATATTTT
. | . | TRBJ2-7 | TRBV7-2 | CASSLEGNREQYF | TGTGCCAGCAGCTTAGAGGGGAACCGCGAGCAGTACTTC
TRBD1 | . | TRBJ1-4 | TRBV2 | CASITGTGDEKLFF | TGTGCCAGCATCACCGGGACAGGGGATGAAAAACTGTTTTTT
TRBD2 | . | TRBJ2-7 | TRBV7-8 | CASSPGTSGNYEQYF | TGTGCCAGCAGCCCCGGGACTAGCGGGAACTACGAGCAGTACTTC
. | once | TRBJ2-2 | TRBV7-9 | CASSFPGQMNTGELFF | TGTGCCAGCAGCTTTCCAGGACAGATGAACACCGGGGAGCTGTTTTTT
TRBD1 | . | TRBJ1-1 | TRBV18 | CASSPTGGPEAFF | TGTGCCAGCTCACCAACAGGGGGACCTGAAGCTTTCTTT
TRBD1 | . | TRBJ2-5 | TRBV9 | CASSALGTGRETQYF | TGTGCCAGCAGCGCCCTGGGGACAGGGAGGGAGACCCAGTACTTC
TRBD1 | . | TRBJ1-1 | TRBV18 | CASSPLGQMVLMNTEAFF | TGTGCCAGCTCACCACTGGGACAGATGGTATTAATGAACACTGAAGCTTTCTTT
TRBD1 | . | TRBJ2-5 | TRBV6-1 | CASVIDRGGETQYF | TGTGCCAGCGTAATTGACAGGGGGGGAGAGACCCAGTACTTC
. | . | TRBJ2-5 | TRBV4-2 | CASSQDLGGRGETQYF | TGTGCCAGCAGCCAAGATCTGGGGGGGCGGGGAGAGACCCAGTACTTC
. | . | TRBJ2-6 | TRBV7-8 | CASSHYPDLFRAGANVLTF | TGTGCCAGCAGTCACTACCCGGACCTATTCCGGGCTGGGGCCAACGTCCTGACTTTC
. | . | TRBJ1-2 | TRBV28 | CASSLTGSGHTF | TGTGCCAGCAGTTTAACAGGCAGTGGCCACACCTTC
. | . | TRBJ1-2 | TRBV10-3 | CAISEAGRNYGYTF | TGTGCCATCAGTGAGGCGGGGAGGAACTATGGCTACACCTTC
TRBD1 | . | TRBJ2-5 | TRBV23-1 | CASSPGTAQETQYF | TGCGCCAGCAGTCCAGGGACAGCCCAAGAGACCCAGTACTTC
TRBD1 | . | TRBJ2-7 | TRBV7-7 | CASSSGTGEGVKQYF | TGTGCTAGCAGCTCCGGGACAGGGGAGGGGGTGAAGCAGTACTTC
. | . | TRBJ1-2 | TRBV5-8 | CASSFEGGTYGYTF | TGCGCCAGCAGCTTTGAAGGAGGAACCTATGGCTACACCTTC
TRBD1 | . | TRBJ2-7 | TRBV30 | CAWTGQGASEQYF | TGTGCCTGGACCGGGCAGGGGGCGAGTGAGCAGTACTTC
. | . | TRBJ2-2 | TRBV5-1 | CASSFRDPLSGELFF | TGCGCCAGCAGCTTTCGGGACCCCCTGTCGGGGGAGCTGTTTTTT
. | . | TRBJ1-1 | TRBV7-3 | CASSLTLKGEAFF | TGTGCCAGCAGCTTAACATTGAAGGGTGAAGCTTTCTTT
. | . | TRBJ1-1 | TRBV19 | CASRLQVNTEAFF | TGTGCCAGTAGGCTACAGGTGAACACTGAAGCTTTCTTT
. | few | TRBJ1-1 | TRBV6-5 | CASSRTFTNTEAFF | TGTGCCAGCAGTAGGACTTTTACGAACACTGAAGCTTTCTTT
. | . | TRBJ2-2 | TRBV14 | CASSYTPANTGELFF | TGTGCCAGCAGCTATACACCAGCGAACACCGGGGAGCTGTTTTTT
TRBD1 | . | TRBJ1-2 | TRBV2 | CAATSPGQVLPFTF | TGTGCCGCCACCTCCCCGGGACAGGTTCTCCCGTTCACCTTC
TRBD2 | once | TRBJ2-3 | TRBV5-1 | CASTLGLAASSTDTQYF | TGCGCCAGCACCTTAGGGCTAGCGGCATCTAGCACAGATACGCAGTATTTT
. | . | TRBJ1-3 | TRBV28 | CASSFSGSGNTIYF | TGTGCCAGCAGTTTCAGTGGATCTGGAAACACCATATATTTT
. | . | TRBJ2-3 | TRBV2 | CASSEDSTDTQYF | TGTGCCAGCAGTGAAGACAGCACAGATACGCAGTATTTT
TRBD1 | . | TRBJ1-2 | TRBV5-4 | CASSRPGQPTYGYTF | TGTGCCAGCAGCCGCCCGGGACAGCCTACCTATGGCTACACCTTC
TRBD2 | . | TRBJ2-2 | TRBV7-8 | CASSLVGGSTNTGELFF | TGTGCCAGCAGCTTAGTTGGCGGGAGTACCAACACCGGGGAGCTGTTTTTT
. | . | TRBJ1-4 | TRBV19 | CASSIGNEKLFF | TGTGCCAGTAGTATTGGGAATGAAAAACTGTTTTTT
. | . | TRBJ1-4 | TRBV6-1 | CASTLHGTGSEKLFF | TGTGCCAGTACCTTACACGGGACCGGGAGTGAAAAACTGTTTTTT
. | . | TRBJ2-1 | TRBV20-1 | CSARSGVEFF | TGCAGTGCTAGATCAGGGGTAGAGTTCTTC
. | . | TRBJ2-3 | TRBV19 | CASSLALQRTDTQYF | TGTGCCAGTAGCCTAGCGCTACAACGCACAGATACGCAGTATTTT